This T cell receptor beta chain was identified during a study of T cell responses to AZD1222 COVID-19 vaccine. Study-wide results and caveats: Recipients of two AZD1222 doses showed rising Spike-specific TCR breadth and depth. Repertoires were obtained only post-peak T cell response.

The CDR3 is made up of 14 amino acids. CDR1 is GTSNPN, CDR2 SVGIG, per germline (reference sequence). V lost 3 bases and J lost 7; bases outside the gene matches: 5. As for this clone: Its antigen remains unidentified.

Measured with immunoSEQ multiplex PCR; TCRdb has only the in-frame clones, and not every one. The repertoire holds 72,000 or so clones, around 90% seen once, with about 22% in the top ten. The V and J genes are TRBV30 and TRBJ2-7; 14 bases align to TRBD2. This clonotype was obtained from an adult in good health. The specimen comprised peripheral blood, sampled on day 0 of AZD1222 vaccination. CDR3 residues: CAWSGLAGGNEQYF. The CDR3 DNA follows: TGTGCCTGGAGCGGACTAGCGGGAGGAAATGAGCAGTACTTC.